This entry describes one TCR beta chain. Its target is not known. TCRdb keeps only in-frame clones here, not all; method: immunoSEQ multiplex PCR. This table has over 300,000 clones, about 83% appearing once. CDR3 length: 14 amino acids. Deletions cut 0 bases from V and 0 bases from J, with 2 bases between. Germline assignment: CDR1 ENHRY and CDR2 SYGVKD. The sample belongs to a study of Ad26.COV2.S vaccination and SARS-CoV-2 variants. Study outcomes and limitations: Once vaccination had occurred, spike-specific CD8+ and CD4+ T cell responses reportedly showed substantial breadth.

Treatment indicated: some 20 received Ad26.COV2.S at low or high dose, single or two shots; several received placebo; per-sample allocation not given. Samples were taken on day 63 after the first vaccine or placebo injection. Ad26.COV2.S expressed prefusion-stabilized spike from the original Wuhan strain. The chain has TRBV10-3 and TRBJ1-4; D gene uncertain. This TCR was recovered from a person between 18 and 60 years old who received the Ad26.COV2.S COVID-19 vaccine or a placebo. The sequenced sample was peripheral blood, obtained in a trial of Ad26.COV2.S vaccine versus placebo. The CDR3 here is CAISESATNEKLFF. CDR3 nucleotides: TGTGCCATCAGTGAGTCGGCAACTAATGAAAAACTGTTTTTT.